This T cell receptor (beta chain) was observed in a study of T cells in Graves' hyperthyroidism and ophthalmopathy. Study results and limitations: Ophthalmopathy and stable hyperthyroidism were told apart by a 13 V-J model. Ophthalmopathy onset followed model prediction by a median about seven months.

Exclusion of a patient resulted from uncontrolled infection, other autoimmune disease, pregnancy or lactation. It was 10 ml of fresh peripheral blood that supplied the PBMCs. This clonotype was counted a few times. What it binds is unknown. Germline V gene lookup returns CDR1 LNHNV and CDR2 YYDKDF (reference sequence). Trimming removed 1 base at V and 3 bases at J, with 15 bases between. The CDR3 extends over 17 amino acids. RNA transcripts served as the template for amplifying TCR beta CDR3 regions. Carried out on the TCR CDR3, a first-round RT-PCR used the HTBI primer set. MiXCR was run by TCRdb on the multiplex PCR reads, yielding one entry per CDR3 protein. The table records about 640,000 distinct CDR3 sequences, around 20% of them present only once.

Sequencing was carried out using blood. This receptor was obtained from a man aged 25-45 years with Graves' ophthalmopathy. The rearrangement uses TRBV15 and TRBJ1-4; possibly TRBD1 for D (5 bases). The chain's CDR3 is CATSRGDSSGANEKLFF. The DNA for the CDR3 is TGTGCCACCAGCAGAGGGGACTCCTCGGGCGCTAATGAAAAACTGTTTTTT. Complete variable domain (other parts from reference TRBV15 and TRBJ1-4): DAMVIQNPRYQVTQFGKPVTLSCSQTLNHNVMYWYQQKSSQAPKLLFHYYDKDFNNEADTPDNFQSRRPNTSFCFLDIRSPGLGDTAMYLCATSRGDSSGANEKLFFGSGTQLSVL.